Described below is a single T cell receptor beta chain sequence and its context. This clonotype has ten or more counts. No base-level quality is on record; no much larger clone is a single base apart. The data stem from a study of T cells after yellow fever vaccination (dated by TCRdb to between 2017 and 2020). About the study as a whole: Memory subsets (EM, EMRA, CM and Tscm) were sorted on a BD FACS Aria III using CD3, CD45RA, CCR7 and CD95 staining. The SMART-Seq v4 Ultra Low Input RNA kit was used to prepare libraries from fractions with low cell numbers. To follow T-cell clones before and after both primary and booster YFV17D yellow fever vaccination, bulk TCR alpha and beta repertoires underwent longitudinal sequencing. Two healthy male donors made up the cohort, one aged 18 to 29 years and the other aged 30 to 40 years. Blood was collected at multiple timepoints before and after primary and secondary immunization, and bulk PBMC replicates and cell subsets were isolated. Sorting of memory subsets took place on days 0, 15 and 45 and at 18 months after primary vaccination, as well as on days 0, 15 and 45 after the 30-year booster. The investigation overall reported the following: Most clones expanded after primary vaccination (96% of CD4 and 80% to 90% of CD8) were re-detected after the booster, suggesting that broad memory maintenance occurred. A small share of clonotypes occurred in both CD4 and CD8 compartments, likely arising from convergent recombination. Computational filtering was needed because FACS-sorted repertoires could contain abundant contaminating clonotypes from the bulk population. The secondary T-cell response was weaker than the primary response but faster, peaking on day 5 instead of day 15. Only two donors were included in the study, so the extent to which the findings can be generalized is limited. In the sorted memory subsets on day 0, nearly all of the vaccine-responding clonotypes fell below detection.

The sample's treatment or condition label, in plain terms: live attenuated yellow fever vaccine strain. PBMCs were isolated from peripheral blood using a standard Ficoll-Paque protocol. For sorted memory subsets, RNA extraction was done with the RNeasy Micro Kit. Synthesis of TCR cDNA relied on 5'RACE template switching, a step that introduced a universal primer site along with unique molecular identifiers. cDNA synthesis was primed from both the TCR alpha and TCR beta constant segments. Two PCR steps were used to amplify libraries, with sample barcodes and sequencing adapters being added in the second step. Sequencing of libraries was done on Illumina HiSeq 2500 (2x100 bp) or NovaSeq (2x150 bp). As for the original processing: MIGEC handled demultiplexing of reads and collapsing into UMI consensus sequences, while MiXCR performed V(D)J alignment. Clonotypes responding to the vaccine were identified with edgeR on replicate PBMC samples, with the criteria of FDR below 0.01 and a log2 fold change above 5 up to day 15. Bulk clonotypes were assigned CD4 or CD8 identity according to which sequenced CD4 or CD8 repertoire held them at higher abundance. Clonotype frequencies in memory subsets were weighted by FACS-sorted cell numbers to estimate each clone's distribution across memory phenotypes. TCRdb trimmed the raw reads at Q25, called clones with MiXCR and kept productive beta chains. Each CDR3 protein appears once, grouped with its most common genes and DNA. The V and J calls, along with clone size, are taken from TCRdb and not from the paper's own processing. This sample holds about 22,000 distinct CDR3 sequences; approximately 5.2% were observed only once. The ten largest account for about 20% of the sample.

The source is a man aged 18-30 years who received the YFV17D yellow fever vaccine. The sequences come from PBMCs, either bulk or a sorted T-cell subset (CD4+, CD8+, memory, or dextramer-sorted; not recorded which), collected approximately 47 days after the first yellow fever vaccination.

CDR3 sequence: CASSLSSSYNSPLHF. The nucleotides read TGCGCCAGCAGCTTATCTAGCTCCTATAATTCACCCCTCCACTTT. The chain is made from TRBV5-1 and TRBJ1-6, with no confidently assigned D gene. From the cysteine up to the phenylalanine, the CDR3 has a length of 15 residues. The sequence is cut down to CDR3 DNA, 45 bases in frame from base 1. According to the germline V gene, CDR1 reads SGHRS and CDR2 reads YFSETQ. V drops 2 bases and J drops 0 bases, leaving 6 bases in between.